The 5 T cell receptor beta chains below were found in one sample sequenced in a study of T cells after yellow fever vaccination. TCRdb ran MiXCR on the 5' RACE reads and lists one entry per CDR3 protein. The sample holds about 75,000 distinct CDR3 sequences, 7.3% seen once. Sequencing used CD8+ T cells sorted from PBMCs, obtained 10 days after the first yellow fever vaccination. These receptors were collected from a man aged 18 to 29 who received the YFV17D yellow fever vaccine.

The chain uses TRBV6-5 and TRBJ1-6, with D perhaps TRBD1 (5 bases). Trimming removed 0 bases at V and 8 bases at J, with 11 bases between. CDR3 length: 15 residues. Germline CDR1 reads MNHEY; CDR2 reads SVGAGI. Here the CDR3 reads CASSYSGGVHSPLHF. CDR3 bases: TGTGCCAGCAGTTACTCGGGAGGGGTTCATTCACCCCTCCACTTT.

The V and J genes are TRBV7-8 and TRBJ2-1, with D maybe TRBD2 (5 bases). V lost 2 bases and J lost 9, with 17 bases in between. The CDR3 extends over 15 amino acids. CDR1 and CDR2 (germline): SGHVS, FQNEAQ. As DNA, the CDR3 is TGTGCCAGCAGCTTACAAATGAGGGAAAATATTGAGCAGTTCTTC. Translated: CASSLQMRENIEQFF.

This clonotype was recorded a few times. This chain joins TRBV27 and TRBJ2-5, with TRBD1 matching 7 bases. The CDR3 totals 11 residues. The germline V gene has CDR1 MNHEY and CDR2 SMNVEV (reference sequence). The J segment lost 4 bases and the V segment lost 11 bases, leaving 4 bases of the junction unmatched. The CDR3 bases are TGTGCCGCTTCAGGGGGAGAGACCCAGTACTTC. Translation: CAASGGETQYF.

The CDR3 reads CACTLTSDPGGFYNEQFF. DNA for the CDR3: TGTGCCTGCACCTTAACTTCAGATCCGGGGGGCTTCTACAATGAGCAGTTCTTC. This sequence joins TRBV2 and TRBJ2-1; D is perhaps TRBD2 (7 bases). Trimming took 11 bases from V and 3 from J, leaving 29 bases between them. Germline V gene sequence: CDR1 SNHLY, CDR2 FYNNEI. The CDR3 sequence is 18 residues long.

In its sample, this clonotype was seen many times. The chain carries TRBV24-1 and TRBJ2-7; D is possibly TRBD1 (5 bases). The V gene lost 10 bases and the J gene lost 5 bases, with 5 bases spanning the gap. Germline V gives CDR1 KGHDR, CDR2 SFDVKD. This CDR3 is built from 9 residues. CDR3 nucleotide sequence: TGTGCCACAGGGGACGAGCAGTACTTC. Its translation: CATGDEQYF.